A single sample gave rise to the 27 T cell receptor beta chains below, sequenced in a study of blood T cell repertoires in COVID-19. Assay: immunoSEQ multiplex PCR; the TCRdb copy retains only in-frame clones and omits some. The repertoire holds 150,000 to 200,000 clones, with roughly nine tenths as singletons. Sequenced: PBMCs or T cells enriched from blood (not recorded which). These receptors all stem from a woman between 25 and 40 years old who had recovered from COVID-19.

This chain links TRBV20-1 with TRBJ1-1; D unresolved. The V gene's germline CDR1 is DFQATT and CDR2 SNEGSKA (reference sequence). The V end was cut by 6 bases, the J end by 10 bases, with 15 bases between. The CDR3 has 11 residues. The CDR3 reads CSASSMMLAFF. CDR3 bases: TGCAGTGCCTCGAGCATGATGTTAGCTTTCTTT.

Written as DNA, the CDR3 is TGTGCCAGCAGCGCCCCGGGACATTCCCCGGGGCAGCCCCAGCATTTT. This gives the protein CASSAPGHSPGQPQHF. The V and J genes are TRBV16 and TRBJ1-5; D might be TRBD1 (6 bases). Germline lookup yields CDR1 KGHSY and CDR2 FQNENV. CDR3 size: 16 residues. The germline V and J ends were trimmed by 5 bases and 7 bases, with 21 bases remaining between them.

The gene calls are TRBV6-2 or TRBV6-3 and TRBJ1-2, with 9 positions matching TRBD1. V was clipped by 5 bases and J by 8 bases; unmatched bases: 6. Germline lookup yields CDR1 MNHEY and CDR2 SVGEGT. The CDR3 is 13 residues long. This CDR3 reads CASSSRDRDGYTF. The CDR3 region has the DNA TGTGCCAGCAGTAGCCGGGACAGGGACGGCTACACCTTC.

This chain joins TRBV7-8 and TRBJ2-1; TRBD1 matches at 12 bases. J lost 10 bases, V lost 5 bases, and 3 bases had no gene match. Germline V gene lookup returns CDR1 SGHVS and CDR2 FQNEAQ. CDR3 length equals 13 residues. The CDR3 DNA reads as TGTGCCAGCAGCAGGGGGACAGGGGGCGAGCAGTTCTTC. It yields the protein CASSRGTGGEQFF.

The DNA for the CDR3 is TGCAGCGTTGAGGGGGGAATGAACACTGAAGCTTTCTTT. This codes for CSVEGGMNTEAFF. This rearrangement joins TRBV29-1 to TRBJ1-1; TRBD1 might be the D (5 bases). The CDR3 totals 13 residues. Per the germline V gene, CDR1 is SQVTM and CDR2 is ANQGSEA. With 3 bases removed from V and 0 bases from J, the gap between germline ends came to 8 bases.

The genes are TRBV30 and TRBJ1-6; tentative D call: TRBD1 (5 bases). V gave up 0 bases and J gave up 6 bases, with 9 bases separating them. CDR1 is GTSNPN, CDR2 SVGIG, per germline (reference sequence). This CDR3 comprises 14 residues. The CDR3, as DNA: TGTGCCTGGAGTGTGCAGGGAGGTAATTCACCCCTCCACTTT. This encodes CAWSVQGGNSPLHF.

In DNA form, the CDR3 reads TGTGCCAGCAGCTGGAGCGGGAGGGCTCTCCGGAGGGAGCAGTTCTTC. It yields the protein CASSWSGRALRREQFF. The chain is built from TRBV7-2 and TRBJ2-1, with 10 bases fitting TRBD2. The CDR3 runs 16 residues. CDR1 and CDR2 from the germline V gene are SGHTA and FQGNSA. V shed 4 bases, J shed 10 bases, and the junction held 13 bases outside the gene matches.

In DNA form, the CDR3 reads TGTGCCAGCAGCTCACAGGGGGCAGTCACTGAAGCTTTCTTT. Residues: CASSSQGAVTEAFF. The chain joins TRBV7-2 to TRBJ1-1, with TRBD1 identical over 9 bases. Per the germline V gene, CDR1 is SGHTA and CDR2 is FQGNSA. This CDR3 is built from 14 residues. The V and J ends lost 4 bases and 4 bases, in that order; junction bases with no gene match: 4.

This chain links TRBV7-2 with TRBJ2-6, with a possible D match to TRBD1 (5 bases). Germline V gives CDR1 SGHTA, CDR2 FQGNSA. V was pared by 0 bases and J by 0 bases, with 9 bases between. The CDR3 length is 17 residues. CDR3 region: CASSLAPGPSGANVLTF. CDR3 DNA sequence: TGTGCCAGCAGCTTAGCGCCAGGGCCCTCTGGGGCCAACGTCCTGACTTTC.

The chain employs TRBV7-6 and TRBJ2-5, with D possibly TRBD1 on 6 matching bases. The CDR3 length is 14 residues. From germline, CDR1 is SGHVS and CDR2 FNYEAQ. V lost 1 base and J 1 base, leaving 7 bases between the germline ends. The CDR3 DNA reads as TGTGCCAGCAGCTTAGACAGGGTCCAAGAGACCCAGTACTTC. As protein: CASSLDRVQETQYF.

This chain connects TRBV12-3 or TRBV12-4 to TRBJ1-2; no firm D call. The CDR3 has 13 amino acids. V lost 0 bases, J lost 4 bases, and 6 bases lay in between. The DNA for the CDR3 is TGTGCCAGCAGTTTAGCGGCAGGCTATGGCTACACCTTC. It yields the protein CASSLAAGYGYTF.

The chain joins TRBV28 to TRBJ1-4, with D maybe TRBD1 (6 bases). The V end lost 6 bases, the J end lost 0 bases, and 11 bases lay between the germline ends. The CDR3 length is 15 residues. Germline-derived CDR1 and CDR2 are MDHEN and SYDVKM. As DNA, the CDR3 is TGTGCCAGCAGCATGGACAGCGCAACTAATGAAAAACTGTTTTTT. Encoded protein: CASSMDSATNEKLFF.

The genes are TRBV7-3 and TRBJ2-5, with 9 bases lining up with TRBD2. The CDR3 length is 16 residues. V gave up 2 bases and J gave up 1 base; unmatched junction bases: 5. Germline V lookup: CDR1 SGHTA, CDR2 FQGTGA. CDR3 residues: CASSLGASGAQETQYF. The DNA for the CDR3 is TGTGCCAGCAGCTTAGGGGCTAGCGGGGCCCAAGAGACCCAGTACTTC.

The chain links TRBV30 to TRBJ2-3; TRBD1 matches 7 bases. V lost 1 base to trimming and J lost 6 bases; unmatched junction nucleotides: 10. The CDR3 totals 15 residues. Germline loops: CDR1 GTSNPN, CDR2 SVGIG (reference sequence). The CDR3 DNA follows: TGTGCCTGGAGTGAGGGGGCCAGGGGCATCGATACGCAGTATTTT. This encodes CAWSEGARGIDTQYF.

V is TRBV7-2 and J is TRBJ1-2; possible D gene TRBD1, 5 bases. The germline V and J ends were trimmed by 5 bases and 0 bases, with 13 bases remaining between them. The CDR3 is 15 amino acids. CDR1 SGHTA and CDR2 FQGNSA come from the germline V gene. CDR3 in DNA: TGTGCCAGCAGCACCCCAGGAGGGGCTAACTATGGCTACACCTTC. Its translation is CASSTPGGANYGYTF.

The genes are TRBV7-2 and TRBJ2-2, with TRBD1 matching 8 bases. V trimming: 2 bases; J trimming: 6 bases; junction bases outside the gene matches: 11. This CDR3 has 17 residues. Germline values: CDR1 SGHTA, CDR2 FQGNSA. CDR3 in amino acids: CASSLRGTGGKPGELFF. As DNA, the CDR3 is TGTGCCAGCAGCTTACGTGGAACAGGGGGAAAACCCGGGGAGCTGTTTTTT.

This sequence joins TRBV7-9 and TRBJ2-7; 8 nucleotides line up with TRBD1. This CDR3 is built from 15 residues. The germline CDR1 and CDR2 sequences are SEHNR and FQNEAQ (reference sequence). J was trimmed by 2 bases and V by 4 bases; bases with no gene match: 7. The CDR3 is CASSSRQGLTYEQYF. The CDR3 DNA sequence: TGTGCCAGCAGCTCCAGACAGGGGTTAACCTACGAGCAGTACTTC.

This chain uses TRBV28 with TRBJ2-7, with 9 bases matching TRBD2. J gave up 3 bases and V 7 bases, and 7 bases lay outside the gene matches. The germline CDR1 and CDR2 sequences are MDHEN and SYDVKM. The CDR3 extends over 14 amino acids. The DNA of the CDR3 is TGTGCCAGCAATCGAGCGGGGGGCGGCTACGAGCAGTACTTC. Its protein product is CASNRAGGGYEQYF.

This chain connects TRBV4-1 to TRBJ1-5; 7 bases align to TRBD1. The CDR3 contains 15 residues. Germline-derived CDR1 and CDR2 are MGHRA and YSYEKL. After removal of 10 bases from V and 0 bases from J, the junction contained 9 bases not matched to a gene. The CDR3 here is CATRDSDYSNQPQHF. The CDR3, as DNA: TGCGCCACCCGGGACAGCGACTATAGCAATCAGCCCCAGCATTTT.

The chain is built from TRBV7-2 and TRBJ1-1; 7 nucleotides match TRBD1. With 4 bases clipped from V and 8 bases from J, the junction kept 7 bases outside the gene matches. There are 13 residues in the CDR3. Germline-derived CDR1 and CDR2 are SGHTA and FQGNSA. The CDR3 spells CASSYQGDGEAFF. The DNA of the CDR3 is TGTGCCAGCAGCTACCAGGGGGACGGGGAAGCTTTCTTT. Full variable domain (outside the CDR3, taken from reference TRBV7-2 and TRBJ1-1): GAGVSQSPSNKVTEKGKDVELRCDPISGHTALYWYRQSLGQGLEFLIYFQGNSAPDKSGLPSDRFSAERTGGSVSTLTIQRTQQEDSAVYLCASSYQGDGEAFFGQGTRLTVV.

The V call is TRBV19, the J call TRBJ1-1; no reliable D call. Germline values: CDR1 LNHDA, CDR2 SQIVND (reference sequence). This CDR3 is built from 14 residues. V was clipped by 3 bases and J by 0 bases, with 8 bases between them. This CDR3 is CASSMLTVNTEAFF. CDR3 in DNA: TGTGCCAGTAGTATGCTAACTGTGAACACTGAAGCTTTCTTT. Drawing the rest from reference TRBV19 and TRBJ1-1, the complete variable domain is DGGITQSPKYLFRKEGQNVTLSCEQNLNHDAMYWYRQDPGQGLRLIYYSQIVNDFQKGDIAEGYSVSREKKESFPLTVTSAQKNPTAFYLCASSMLTVNTEAFFGQGTRLTVV.

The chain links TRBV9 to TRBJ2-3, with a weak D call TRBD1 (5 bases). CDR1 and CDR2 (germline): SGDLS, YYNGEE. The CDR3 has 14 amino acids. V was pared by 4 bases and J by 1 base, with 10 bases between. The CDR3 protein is CASSLQVGTDTQYF. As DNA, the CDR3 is TGTGCCAGCAGCCTACAGGTGGGCACAGATACGCAGTATTTT.

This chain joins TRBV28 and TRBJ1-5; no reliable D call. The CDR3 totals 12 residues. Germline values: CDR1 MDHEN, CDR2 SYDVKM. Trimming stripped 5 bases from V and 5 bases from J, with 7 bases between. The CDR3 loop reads CASSAGHQPQHF. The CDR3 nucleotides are TGTGCCAGCAGTGCCGGTCATCAGCCCCAGCATTTT.

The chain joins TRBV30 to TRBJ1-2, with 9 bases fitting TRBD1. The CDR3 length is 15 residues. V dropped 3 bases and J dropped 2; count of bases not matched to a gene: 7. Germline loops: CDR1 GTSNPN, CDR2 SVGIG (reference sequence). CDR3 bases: TGTGCCTGGAGAGCCAGTGGGACAGGGAACTATGGCTACACCTTC. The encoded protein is CAWRASGTGNYGYTF.

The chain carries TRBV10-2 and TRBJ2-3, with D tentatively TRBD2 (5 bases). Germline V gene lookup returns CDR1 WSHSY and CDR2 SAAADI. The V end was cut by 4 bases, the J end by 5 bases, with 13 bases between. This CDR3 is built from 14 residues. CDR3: CASSGREGGDTQYF. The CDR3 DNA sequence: TGCGCCAGCAGTGGCCGAGAGGGCGGAGATACGCAGTATTTT.

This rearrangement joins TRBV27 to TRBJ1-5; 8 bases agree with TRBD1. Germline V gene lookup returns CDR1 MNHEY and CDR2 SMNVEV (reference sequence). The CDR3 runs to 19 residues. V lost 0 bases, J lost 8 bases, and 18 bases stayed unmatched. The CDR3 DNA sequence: TGTGCCAGCAGTTTATCCCGAAGGACAGGGAAGGGGGTAGTAGAGCCCCAGCATTTT. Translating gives CASSLSRRTGKGVVEPQHF.

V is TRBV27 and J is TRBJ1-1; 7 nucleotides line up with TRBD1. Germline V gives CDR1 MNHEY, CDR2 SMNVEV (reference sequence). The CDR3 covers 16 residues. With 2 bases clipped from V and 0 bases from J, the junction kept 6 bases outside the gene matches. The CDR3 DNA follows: TGTGCCAGCAGTTTACGGGGGACAGTAATGAACACTGAAGCTTTCTTT. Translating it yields CASSLRGTVMNTEAFF.